The rows below give T cell receptor beta chains drawn from one sample of a study of control samples from healthy donors and cancer patients. This table comes from immunoSEQ multiplex PCR, and its TCRdb copy is limited to in-frame clones, with some not included. The table records about 140,000 clones, 88% of them present only once. Sequencing was done on a sample of blood. These receptors were collected from a woman aged 30 to 39 in good health. CDR3s include the opening cysteine and the closing phenylalanine or tryptophan. A D gene is named only where the DNA matches it firmly. Rows give clone size only sometimes, using once, few, many, or a class for an expanded clone.

d_gene	j_gene	len	abundance	v_gene	CDR3aa
TRBD2	TRBJ2-7	13	NA	TRBV29-1	CSVLLATAYEQYF
TRBD2	TRBJ2-7	15	once	TRBV7-2	CASSLAASGSYEQYF
NA	TRBJ2-1	17	NA	TRBV5-1	CASSLEGRGSSYNEQFF
NA	TRBJ1-3	14	NA	TRBV5-8	CASSFGGVGNTIYF
NA	TRBJ2-5	13	NA	TRBV27	CASSSRWGETQYF
NA	TRBJ2-2	16	NA	TRBV7-2	CASSLVMPPNTGELFF
TRBD1	TRBJ2-7	13	NA	TRBV2	CASIGTGSYEQYF
NA	TRBJ1-2	14	NA	TRBV3-1/TRBV3-2	CASSQATGPGGYTF
NA	TRBJ1-2	14	NA	TRBV28	CASSLVQSNYGYTF
TRBD1	TRBJ1-6	16	once	TRBV13	CASSSGTGISSSPLHF
NA	TRBJ1-2	12	NA	TRBV28	CASSLKGYGYTF
TRBD1	TRBJ1-2	12	NA	TRBV29-1	CSVVTGGDGYTF
TRBD1	TRBJ1-2	14	once	TRBV18	CASSPTGANSGYTF
NA	TRBJ2-7	15	NA	TRBV5-1	CASSWDDREAYEQYF
NA	TRBJ1-6	13	NA	TRBV3-1/TRBV3-2	CASSQVQDSPLHF
NA	TRBJ1-1	15	NA	TRBV3-1/TRBV3-2	CASSQAGTLNTEAFF
NA	TRBJ1-1	14	NA	TRBV5-1	CASSLGTVNTEAFF
TRBD1	TRBJ1-1	15	NA	TRBV6-5	CASSYIQGSNTEAFF
NA	TRBJ2-1	14	NA	TRBV7-7	CASSQGLAYNEQFF
NA	TRBJ1-4	13	NA	TRBV30	CAWSVQPNEKLFF
TRBD1	TRBJ2-5	15	NA	TRBV9	CASSPSGGSGQTQYF
NA	TRBJ2-5	14	few	TRBV21-1	CASSKGENQETQYF
TRBD1	TRBJ1-4	17	NA	TRBV6-1	CASSDGTTGDWGEKLFF
NA	TRBJ2-5	15	NA	TRBV3-1/TRBV3-2	CASSPQGGAAETQYF
NA	TRBJ2-3	16	NA	TRBV9	CASSVALSPSTDTQYF
TRBD2	TRBJ2-7	12	NA	TRBV20-1	CSAGAGGYEQYF
NA	TRBJ2-1	15	NA	TRBV11-3	CASSLFGGTNNEQFF
NA	TRBJ2-1	15	NA	TRBV28	CASSLPASPYNEQFF
TRBD1	TRBJ1-2	13	NA	TRBV30	CAWSVTLQGARTF
NA	TRBJ1-2	13	NA	TRBV14	CASTRSPVYGYTF
NA	TRBJ1-3	14	NA	TRBV9	CASSVGSSGNTIYF
TRBD1	TRBJ2-2	14	few	TRBV18	CASSPLQGTGELFF
NA	TRBJ1-6	15	NA	TRBV30	CAWRAGTGRVSPLHF
NA	TRBJ1-1	14	NA	TRBV7-2	CASSLATVATEAFF
NA	TRBJ2-5	18	NA	TRBV3-1/TRBV3-2	CASSPQGGGTRGEETQYF
NA	TRBJ1-2	14	NA	TRBV6-5	CASREDGEHYGYTF
NA	TRBJ2-7	18	NA	TRBV4-1	CASSQGAVMTNPVDEQYF
NA	TRBJ1-3	17	NA	TRBV25-1	CASSELGGGEYGNTIYF
TRBD1	TRBJ1-2	14	NA	TRBV11-2	CASSSTTGDYGYTF
TRBD1	TRBJ2-7	14	NA	TRBV3-1/TRBV3-2	CASSLNEGAGEQYF
TRBD2	TRBJ2-1	17	NA	TRBV29-1	CSVKGGVGNRDYNEQFF
NA	TRBJ1-1	13	NA	TRBV6-5	CASSLEGRAEAFF
NA	TRBJ2-3	15	NA	TRBV6-1	CASSEASPRTDTQYF
NA	TRBJ2-2	15	NA	TRBV11-1	CASSLFGGTVGELFF
NA	TRBJ2-5	13	NA	TRBV10-2	CAIRDQIQETQYF
NA	TRBJ2-4	18	NA	TRBV21-1	CASSNLIGGEVAKNIQYF
NA	TRBJ1-3	16	NA	TRBV18	CASSPRGQGFGNTIYF